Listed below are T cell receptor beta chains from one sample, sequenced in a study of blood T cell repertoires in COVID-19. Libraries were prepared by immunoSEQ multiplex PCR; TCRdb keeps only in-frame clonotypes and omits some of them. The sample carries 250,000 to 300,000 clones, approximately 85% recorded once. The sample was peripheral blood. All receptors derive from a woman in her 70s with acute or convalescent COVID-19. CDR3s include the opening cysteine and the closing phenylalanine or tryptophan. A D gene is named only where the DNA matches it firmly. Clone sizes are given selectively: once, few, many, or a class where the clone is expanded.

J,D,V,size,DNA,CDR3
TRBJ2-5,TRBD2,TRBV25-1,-,TGTGCCAGCAGTCTACTGGCGGGGGGGCCTGGAGAGACCCAGTACTTC,CASSLLAGGPGETQYF
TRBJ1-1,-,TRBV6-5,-,TGTGCCACCGTAATTGGGGGGGGTACTGAAGCTTTCTTT,CATVIGGGTEAFF
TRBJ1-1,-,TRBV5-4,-,TGTGCCAGCAGCCTCCAGGGAGGGACTGAAGCTTTCTTT,CASSLQGGTEAFF
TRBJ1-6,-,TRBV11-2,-,TGTGCCAGCAGCTACAGTTCGCCGTCACCCCTCCACTTT,CASSYSSPSPLHF
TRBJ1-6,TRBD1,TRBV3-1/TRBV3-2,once,TGTGCCAGCAGCCCCTCAGGGACAGACTATAATTCACCCCTCCACTTT,CASSPSGTDYNSPLHF
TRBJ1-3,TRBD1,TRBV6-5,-,TGTGCCAGCAGTACCGACAGGGCTGGAAACACCATATATTTT,CASSTDRAGNTIYF
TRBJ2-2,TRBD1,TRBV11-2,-,TGTGCCAGCAGCTTAGTAGGGACAGGGGGCGCGGCCGGGGAGCTGTTTTTT,CASSLVGTGGAAGELFF
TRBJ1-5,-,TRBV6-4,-,TGTGCCATAATTCTTCAGTGGGGGCCCCTAAAAAATCAGCCCCAGCATTTT,CAIILQWGPLKNQPQHF
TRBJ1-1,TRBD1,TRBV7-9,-,TGTGCCAGCAGCTTAGAAGGGTTGGGACAGACTGAAGCTTTCTTT,CASSLEGLGQTEAFF
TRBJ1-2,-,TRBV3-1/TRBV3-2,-,TGTGCCAGCAGCCCGAGCCCGGTTTGGGGCTACACCTTC,CASSPSPVWGYTF
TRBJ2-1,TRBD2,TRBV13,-,TGTGCCAGCAGCGCTTTACAAACTAGCGGGGGGATGAATGAGCAGTTCTTC,CASSALQTSGGMNEQFF
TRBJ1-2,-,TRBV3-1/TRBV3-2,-,TGTGCCAGCAGCCAAGCCGTAATAGGAGGTGGCTACACCTTC,CASSQAVIGGGYTF
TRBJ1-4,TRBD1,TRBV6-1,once,TGTGCCAGCAGTGATGCAGGGGGCTTGGGGGAAAAACTGTTTTTT,CASSDAGGLGEKLFF
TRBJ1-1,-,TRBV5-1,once,TGCGCCAGCACCTTGGGAGGGTGGCATTTCTTT,CASTLGGWHFF
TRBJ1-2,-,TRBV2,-,TGTGCCAGCAATGGTGTCTCAGGGAAACACTATGGCTACACCTTC,CASNGVSGKHYGYTF
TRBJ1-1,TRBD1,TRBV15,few,TGTGCCACCAGCTTTGATAATCCGACAGGGGGTGGACTAGAAGCTTTCTTT,CATSFDNPTGGGLEAFF
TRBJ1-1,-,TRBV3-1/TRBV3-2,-,TGTGCCAGCAGCCAAGCGGGGCAGGGGCACACTGAAGCTTTCTTT,CASSQAGQGHTEAFF
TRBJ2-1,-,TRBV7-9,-,TGTGCCAGCAGCCTCAACGGTTTCTACAATGAGCAGTTCTTC,CASSLNGFYNEQFF
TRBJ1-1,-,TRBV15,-,TGTGCCACCAGCAGAGATTCTTGGGAGGGCTTGAACACTGAAGCTTTCTTT,CATSRDSWEGLNTEAFF
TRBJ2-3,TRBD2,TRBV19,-,TGTGCCACGGACGGGGGGGATACGCAGTATTTT,CATDGGDTQYF
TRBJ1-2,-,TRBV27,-,TGTGCCAGCAGGCAATCTAGCGGGGGCGAATTCTATGGCTACACCTTC,CASRQSSGGEFYGYTF
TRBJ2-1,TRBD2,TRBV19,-,TGTGCCAGTAGGCGGGGGTTCTACAATGAGCAGTTCTTC,CASRRGFYNEQFF
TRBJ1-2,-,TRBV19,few,TGTGCCAGTAGTAAATCCCAGGGGAGACCTGGAGATTATGGCTACACCTTC,CASSKSQGRPGDYGYTF
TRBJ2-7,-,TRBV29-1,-,TGCAGCGTTGCAGGGGCCTCCTACGAGCAGTACTTC,CSVAGASYEQYF
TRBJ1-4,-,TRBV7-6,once,TGTGCCAGCAGCTTATTCGGGGAAAATGAAAAACTGTTTTTT,CASSLFGENEKLFF
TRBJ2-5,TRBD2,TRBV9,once,TGTGCCAGCAGCGTAGGAAGCGGGGGCCAAGAGACCCAGTACTTC,CASSVGSGGQETQYF
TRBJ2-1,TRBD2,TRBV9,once,TGTGCCAGCAGCGTGACTAGCGGGGGGGCCGTGACCTACAATGAGCAGTTCTTC,CASSVTSGGAVTYNEQFF
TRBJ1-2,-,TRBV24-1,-,TGTGCCACCAGTGATCAGGCGACGGGAGGCTACACCTTC,CATSDQATGGYTF
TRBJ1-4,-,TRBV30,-,TGTGCCTCCGCCGGGACAAGTAATGAAAAACTGTTTTTT,CASAGTSNEKLFF
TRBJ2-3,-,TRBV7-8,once,TGTGCCAGCAGCGTCCGACTAGTCGATACGCAGTATTTT,CASSVRLVDTQYF
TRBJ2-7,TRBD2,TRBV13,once,TGTGCCAGCAGCTTAGGAGGGACTAGCTACGAGCAGTACTTC,CASSLGGTSYEQYF